This TCR beta chain was retrieved from a study of blood T cell repertoires in COVID-19. Study context: Italy, Spain and the United States were the sources of the convalescent and acute COVID-19 samples. T cells, B-cell-depleted T cells, or PBMCs provided the cDNA or gDNA that served as material.

Original analysis: Reference gene primer amplification in the assay estimated nucleated cell counts. Measured with immunoSEQ multiplex PCR; TCRdb has only the in-frame clones, and not every one. V and J calls and clone size are given by that table; D and trimming were obtained from the DNA. The sample includes around 250,000 clones, around 85% of them seen just once. CDR1 and CDR2 (germline): PRHDT, FYEKMQ (reference sequence). There are 16 residues in the CDR3. V lost 1 base to trimming and J lost 1 base; unmatched junction nucleotides: 3. This sequence joins TRBV13 and TRBJ2-3; 9 bases line up with TRBD2. Sequenced input: peripheral blood. This sequence was found in a man aged 50 to 59 with active or convalescent COVID-19. This CDR3 reads CASSLARTSGTDTQYF. In nucleotides, the CDR3 is TGTGCCAGCAGCTTAGCTAGGACTAGCGGCACAGATACGCAGTATTTT.